The source of this T cell receptor (beta chain) is a study of breast tumors, draining lymph nodes, adjacent tissues. Findings of the study overall: Compared with lymph nodes, tumors were less diverse; compared with nontumor tissue, more.

Axillary draining lymph nodes of breast cancer patients supplied the node samples. V lost 3 bases to trimming and J lost 3 bases, with 11 bases between them. The CDR3 is made up of 14 amino acids. Germline V gene sequence: CDR1 GTSNPN, CDR2 SVGIG (reference sequence). This clonotype has ten or more counts. Its antigen is currently unknown. Using its own MiXCR run on the multiplex PCR reads, TCRdb lists one record per CDR3 protein. The sample lists about 200,000 distinct CDR3 sequences, around 29% occurring once. The V call is TRBV30, the J call TRBJ2-2, with D perhaps matching TRBD2 (6 bases). This TCR derives from a female donor with breast cancer. Some clones in this sample may be carry-over from other donors' samples. Sequencing was performed on axillary lymph node tissue. The CDR3 reads CAWSGGKDTGELFF. DNA of the CDR3: TGTGCCTGGAGCGGGGGAAAGGACACCGGGGAGCTGTTTTTT.